The next 29 T cell receptor beta chains were all read from a single sample in a study of vaccination and CD4 T cells after COVID-19. Treatment indicated: approximately 9-day PBMC culture with coronavirus spike peptide pools or control peptides (ViraFEST assay). No antigens are known for them. Sequenced with the Oncomine TCR Beta short-read assay was DNA taken from cultured CD4+ T cells. TCRdb re-analysed the PCR reads in MiXCR, keeping a single row per CDR3 protein. The sample shows roughly 7,500 distinct CDR3 sequences, about 70% of them seen only once. The sequencing input was CD4+ T cells from blood, cultured in vitro. The source of these receptors is a human donor who had recovered from COVID-19.

This clonotype occurred a few times. This chain uses TRBV7-9 with TRBJ1-1; D is unresolved. CDR3 length equals 12 residues. The V end lost 3 bases, the J end lost 4 bases, and 6 bases lay between the germline ends. CDR1 and CDR2 (germline): SEHNR, FQNEAQ (reference sequence). Here the CDR3 reads CASSFDLTEAFF. The CDR3, as DNA: TGTGCCAGCAGCTTCGACCTCACTGAAGCTTTCTTT.

The chain uses TRBV20-1 and TRBJ2-2, with 11 bases that match TRBD2. The CDR3 has 14 residues. Looked up from germline, CDR1 is DFQATT and CDR2 is SNEGSKA (reference sequence). V shed 5 bases, J shed 3 bases, and the junction held 2 bases outside the gene matches. CDR3 loop: CSAPTSGDTGELFF. DNA for the CDR3: TGCAGTGCTCCGACTAGCGGGGACACCGGGGAGCTGTTTTTT.

The chain carries TRBV30 and TRBJ1-2; the D gene is possibly TRBD1 (6 bases). Trimming left V 2 bases short and J 2 bases short, with 9 bases between. CDR1 is GTSNPN, CDR2 SVGIG, per germline (reference sequence). There are 13 residues in the CDR3. Here the CDR3 reads CAWSRTDNYGYTF. DNA for the CDR3: TGTGCCTGGAGTCGGACAGACAACTATGGCTACACCTTC.

This clonotype was seen a handful of times. This chain uses TRBV20-1 with TRBJ1-1; weak D call: TRBD1 (5 bases). V was clipped by 0 bases and J by 0 bases, with 11 bases between them. Germline lookup yields CDR1 DFQATT and CDR2 SNEGSKA (reference sequence). The CDR3 is made up of 15 amino acids. DNA for the CDR3: TGCAGTGCTAGAGAGGGGGGGATCATGAACACTGAAGCTTTCTTT. It translates to CSAREGGIMNTEAFF.

The chain has TRBV2 and TRBJ2-3, with D tentatively TRBD1 (5 bases). Germline V gene data show CDR1 as SNHLY and CDR2 as FYNNEI. CDR3 length: 14 residues. V was shortened by 5 bases and J by 2 bases, with 11 bases between the two germline ends. CDR3 amino acids: CASSSQGVTDTQYF. The DNA of the CDR3 is TGTGCCAGCAGTTCGCAGGGCGTCACAGATACGCAGTATTTT.

This clonotype has just a few counts. V is TRBV6-1 and J is TRBJ1-6; D is uncertain. Germline CDR1 and CDR2: MNHNS and SASEGT. CDR3 length: 11 amino acids. V dropped 3 bases and J dropped 15 bases, with 9 bases sitting between them. CDR3 protein: CASSDSRDLHF. CDR3 DNA: TGTGCCAGCAGTGACAGTCGGGACCTCCACTTT.

V gene TRBV5-6 combines with J gene TRBJ1-2; a possible D gene is TRBD1 (5 bases). The length of the CDR3 is 12 residues. Trimming took 4 bases from V and 4 from J, leaving 8 bases between them. Germline-derived CDR1 and CDR2 are SGHDT and YYEEEE. The CDR3 here is CASSPGTYGYTF. CDR3 DNA sequence: TGTGCCAGCAGCCCGGGGACCTATGGCTACACCTTC.

This clonotype was counted a few times. The genes are TRBV2 and TRBJ1-2; D is uncertain. Germline CDR1 is SNHLY and CDR2 is FYNNEI. The CDR3 totals 11 residues. Deletions cut 0 bases from V and 13 bases from J, with 9 bases between. The CDR3 DNA follows: TGTGCCAGCAGTGAAGCTAGAGAGGGCACCTTC. Its translation is CASSEAREGTF.

The V call is TRBV19, the J call TRBJ1-2; D remains ambiguous. Germline CDR1 LNHDA, CDR2 SQIVND (reference sequence). Trimming left V 5 bases short and J 0 bases short, with 7 bases between. CDR3 length: 13 amino acids. The DNA for the CDR3 is TGTGCCAGTAGTGGACGGACTAACTATGGCTACACCTTC. Amino acids: CASSGRTNYGYTF.

By its share, this clonotype is medium-sized. The gene calls are TRBV6-1 and TRBJ1-2; D remains unclear. V was clipped by 10 bases and J by 5 bases, with 14 bases between them. This CDR3 has 12 amino acids. The germline V gene has CDR1 MNHNS and CDR2 SASEGT. CDR3 loop: CATRTAFYGYTF. CDR3 nucleotides: TGTGCCACCCGGACGGCCTTTTATGGCTACACCTTC.

This clonotype was seen a few times. The V and J genes are TRBV5-1 and TRBJ1-2; no clear D gene. This CDR3 has 12 residues. The ends were cut back, 4 bases at V and 0 bases at J, with 4 bases in the middle. Germline V CDR1 and CDR2: SGHRS, YFSETQ. In nucleotides, the CDR3 is TGCGCCAGCAGCGGGACTAACTATGGCTACACCTTC. Encoded protein: CASSGTNYGYTF.

CDR3 loop: CASSEWSRDTGELFF. CDR3 DNA sequence: TGCGCCAGCAGTGAGTGGTCCCGAGACACCGGGGAGCTGTTTTTT. V is TRBV10-1 and J is TRBJ2-2; D is unresolved. Per the germline V gene, CDR1 is WNHNN and CDR2 is SYGVQD (reference sequence). The length of the CDR3 is 15 residues. The V gene lost 1 base and the J gene lost 3 bases, with 9 bases spanning the gap.

Here the CDR3 reads CASSLFLFEAGRGSSSPLHF. CDR3 nucleotide sequence: TGTGCCAGCAGCTTATTTCTTTTTGAGGCGGGGCGCGGTTCAAGTTCACCCCTCCACTTT. The J gene is TRBJ1-6, the V gene TRBV7-2, with TRBD1 as a possible D gene (5 bases). The germline V gene encodes CDR1 SGHTA and CDR2 FQGNSA. This CDR3 has 20 amino acids. The V gene lost 2 bases and the J gene lost 9 bases, with 29 bases spanning the gap. Complete variable domain (other parts from reference TRBV7-2 and TRBJ1-6): GAGVSQSPSNKVTEKGKDVELRCDPISGHTALYWYRQSLGQGLEFLIYFQGNSAPDKSGLPSDRFSAERTGGSVSTLTIQRTQQEDSAVYLCASSLFLFEAGRGSSSPLHFGNGTRLTVT.

The chain employs TRBV7-2 and TRBJ1-2, with D possibly being TRBD1 (5 bases). The CDR3 has 14 residues. V was pared by 6 bases and J by 2 bases, with 13 bases between. CDR1 is SGHTA and CDR2 is FQGNSA in the germline V gene. CDR3 nucleotide sequence: TGTGCCAGCAGTCGTACCGGGGCGAACTATGGCTACACCTTC. Residues: CASSRTGANYGYTF.

V and J are TRBV30 and TRBJ1-6; D unclear. Germline assignment: CDR1 GTSNPN and CDR2 SVGIG (reference sequence). V dropped 4 bases and J dropped 0 bases, with 7 bases sitting between them. The CDR3 covers 14 residues. CDR3 sequence (DNA): TGTGCCTGGATGGGAGCCTCCTATAATTCACCCCTCCACTTT. As protein: CAWMGASYNSPLHF.

This clonotype was detected a few times. The chain is built from TRBV20-1 and TRBJ1-5, with 9 bases aligning to TRBD1. There are 12 residues in the CDR3. J was trimmed by 6 bases and V by 5 bases; bases with no gene match: 2. Germline lookup yields CDR1 DFQATT and CDR2 SNEGSKA (reference sequence). DNA of the CDR3: TGCAGTGCTGGACAGGGGAGTCAGCCCCAGCATTTT. Amino acids: CSAGQGSQPQHF.

This sequence joins TRBV7-2 and TRBJ2-2, with D perhaps matching TRBD2 (7 bases). Germline V lookup: CDR1 SGHTA, CDR2 FQGNSA. The CDR3 extends over 18 amino acids. Trimming stripped 5 bases from V and 0 bases from J, with 19 bases between. As DNA, the CDR3 is TGTGCCAGCAGCCCCCGCCGGGGGGCCTTAACGAACACCGGGGAGCTGTTTTTT. This gives the protein CASSPRRGALTNTGELFF.

This chain joins TRBV5-6 and TRBJ1-5; possibly TRBD1 for D (5 bases). Germline-derived CDR1 and CDR2 are SGHDT and YYEEEE. There are 14 residues in the CDR3. Trimming took off 3 bases at V and 4 bases at J, with 11 bases between the two ends. CDR3 bases: TGTGCCAGCAGCTGGGACGGAATGAATCAGCCCCAGCATTTT. This gives the protein CASSWDGMNQPQHF.

The chain couples TRBV7-2 to TRBJ2-7; D gene uncertain. This CDR3 region has 15 residues. Looked up from germline, CDR1 is SGHTA and CDR2 is FQGNSA. V was shortened by 0 bases and J by 0 bases, with 9 bases between the two germline ends. The CDR3: CASSLAGDVSYEQYF. The CDR3, as DNA: TGTGCCAGCAGCTTAGCTGGTGATGTCTCCTACGAGCAGTACTTC. The complete variable domain, with remaining parts taken from reference TRBV7-2 and TRBJ2-7, reads GAGVSQSPSNKVTEKGKDVELRCDPISGHTALYWYRQSLGQGLEFLIYFQGNSAPDKSGLPSDRFSAERTGGSVSTLTIQRTQQEDSAVYLCASSLAGDVSYEQYFGPGTRLTVT.

The V and J genes are TRBV4-3 and TRBJ2-5, with D unresolved. V was trimmed by 3 bases and J by 5 bases, leaving 7 bases between them. The CDR3 extends over 12 amino acids. CDR1 and CDR2 from the germline V gene are LGHNA and YSLEER. The CDR3 is CASSQLGETQYF. The CDR3 region has the DNA TGCGCCAGCAGCCAGCTGGGGGAGACCCAGTACTTC.

This clonotype was detected a few times. This chain joins TRBV20-1 and TRBJ2-3, with no clear D. The CDR3 loop spans 14 amino acids. Trimming cost V 3 bases and J 2 bases, with 12 bases left between them. Germline lookup yields CDR1 DFQATT and CDR2 SNEGSKA (reference sequence). The CDR3 reads CSASPPGDTDTQYF. For the CDR3, the DNA is TGCAGTGCTAGCCCCCCGGGCGACACAGATACGCAGTATTTT.

This clonotype has only one observation. The chain recombines TRBV11-3 with TRBJ2-1; 9 nucleotides agree with TRBD2. V lost 4 bases and J lost 8; bases outside the gene matches: 3. This CDR3 has 13 residues. Germline lookup yields CDR1 SGHNT and CDR2 YENEEA. CDR3 loop: CASSSRLADEQFF. The CDR3 DNA follows: TGTGCCAGCAGCTCGAGACTAGCGGATGAGCAGTTCTTC. Complete variable domain (other parts from reference TRBV11-3 and TRBJ2-1): EAGVVQSPRYKIIEKKQPVAFWCNPISGHNTLYWYLQNLGQGPELLIRYENEEAVDDSQLPKDRFSAERLKGVDSTLKIQPAELGDSAVYLCASSSRLADEQFFGPGTRLTVL.

The V call is TRBV7-9, the J call TRBJ1-5; 8 nucleotides align to TRBD1. The junction had 3 bases not matched to a gene; V was cut back by 1 base and J by 4 bases. Germline CDR1 reads SEHNR; CDR2 reads FQNEAQ (reference sequence). CDR3 length: 15 residues. This CDR3 is CASSLGTGMNQPQHF. The DNA for the CDR3 is TGTGCCAGCAGCTTAGGGACAGGGATGAATCAGCCCCAGCATTTT.

This clonotype was picked up a small number of times. This rearrangement joins TRBV20-1 to TRBJ1-2, with a weak D call TRBD1 (6 bases). Trimming stripped 5 bases from V and 4 bases from J, with 11 bases between. CDR1 is DFQATT, CDR2 SNEGSKA, per germline (reference sequence). The CDR3 is 12 amino acids. CDR3: CSASTTGYGYTF. CDR3 DNA sequence: TGCAGTGCTTCAACGACAGGCTATGGCTACACCTTC.

V gene TRBV6-5 combines with J gene TRBJ2-5; D perhaps matches TRBD1 (6 bases). The CDR3 covers 16 residues. Per the germline V gene, CDR1 is MNHEY and CDR2 is SVGAGI. Trimming pared 0 bases from V and 1 base from J, leaving 12 bases between. This CDR3 reads CASSYSPWGLQETQYF. The DNA for the CDR3 is TGTGCCAGCAGTTACTCCCCCTGGGGGCTCCAAGAGACCCAGTACTTC.

The chain combines TRBV6-5 with TRBJ1-1, with D maybe TRBD1 (5 bases). The CDR3 extends over 15 amino acids. V was cut by 0 bases and J by 4 bases, with 12 bases left in between. CDR1 and CDR2 (germline): MNHEY, SVGAGI. Written as DNA, the CDR3 is TGTGCCAGCAGTTACTCGAGTACCGGGGGCACTGAAGCTTTCTTT. Protein sequence: CASSYSSTGGTEAFF.

The V and J genes are TRBV7-2 and TRBJ1-1; possibly TRBD1 for D (6 bases). The CDR3 contains 15 residues. Germline CDR1 SGHTA, CDR2 FQGNSA. The V end was cut by 1 base, the J end by 4 bases, with 13 bases between. The CDR3 protein is CASSLGQGMGTEAFF. The CDR3 DNA reads as TGTGCCAGCAGCTTAGGTCAGGGGATGGGCACTGAAGCTTTCTTT. The full variable domain, rest sourced from reference TRBV7-2 and TRBJ1-1, is GAGVSQSPSNKVTEKGKDVELRCDPISGHTALYWYRQSLGQGLEFLIYFQGNSAPDKSGLPSDRFSAERTGGSVSTLTIQRTQQEDSAVYLCASSLGQGMGTEAFFGQGTRLTVV.

The V call is TRBV15, the J call TRBJ1-2; D is ambiguous. The CDR3 extends over 12 amino acids. Trimming stripped 0 bases from V and 8 bases from J, with 7 bases between. Per germline, CDR1 LNHNV and CDR2 YYDKDF (reference sequence). The CDR3 is CATSREGRGYTF. As DNA, the CDR3 is TGTGCCACCAGCAGAGAGGGCCGGGGCTACACCTTC. Full variable domain (outside the CDR3, taken from reference TRBV15 and TRBJ1-2): DAMVIQNPRYQVTQFGKPVTLSCSQTLNHNVMYWYQQKSSQAPKLLFHYYDKDFNNEADTPDNFQSRRPNTSFCFLDIRSPGLGDTAMYLCATSREGRGYTFGSGTRLTVV.

This clonotype showed up just once. V and J are TRBV20-1 and TRBJ1-5; TRBD1 agrees at 10 bases. The CDR3 length is 17 residues. J lost 4 bases, V lost 4 bases, and 13 bases had no gene match. Germline-derived CDR1 and CDR2 are DFQATT and SNEGSKA (reference sequence). The CDR3 sequence is CSAISVHGQGGNQPQHF. The CDR3 DNA follows: TGCAGTGCTATCTCTGTTCATGGACAGGGGGGAAATCAGCCCCAGCATTTT.